This TCR beta chain originates from a study of CD8 T cells in Susac syndrome. V lost 4 bases to trimming and J lost 6 bases; unmatched junction nucleotides: 9. CDR3 size: 16 residues. About 0.5 to 1 ug RNA was reverse transcribed with random hexamers. TCRdb used MiXCR to reprocess the immunoSEQ multiplex PCR reads, holding one entry per CDR3 protein. The sample contains 130,000 to 150,000 distinct CDR3 sequences, roughly 95% of which appear only once. The genes are TRBV12-3 or TRBV12-4 and TRBJ2-2; TRBD1 agrees at 9 bases. This sequence originates from a human donor in good health. Sequencing was carried out using CD4+ T cells from PBMCs. The CDR3 loop reads CASSSRDRVIPGELFF. The DNA of the CDR3 is TGTGCCAGCAGTTCGAGGGACAGGGTAATCCCCGGGGAGCTGTTTTTT.